Listed below are T cell receptor beta chains from one sample, sequenced in a study of blood T cell repertoires in COVID-19. The data were produced by immunoSEQ multiplex PCR, yet TCRdb's version contains in-frame clones alone and is incomplete. The table includes roughly 110,000 clones, about two thirds detected once. Material for sequencing was peripheral blood. The receptors come from a human donor with acute or convalescent COVID-19. The donor label of this sample is uncertain. Both conserved end residues are part of each CDR3. D genes are given only for firm matches. For some rows the clone size is stated as once, few or many, or as a class when expanded; others skip it.

size: -
V: TRBV11-2
D: -
J: TRBJ2-2
DNA: TGTGCCAGCAGCCCCCCTCGGACCGGGGAGCTGTTTTTT
CDR3: CASSPPRTGELFF

size: -
V: TRBV19
D: TRBD1
J: TRBJ2-3
DNA: TGTGCCAGTAGCCTACCACAGGGGCGAGGGGGACCAGATACGCAGTATTTT
CDR3: CASSLPQGRGGPDTQYF

size: -
V: TRBV4-2
D: TRBD1
J: TRBJ1-6
DNA: TGTGCCAGCAGCCAACTAATACCAGGACAGGGGGTTTCACCCCTCCACTTT
CDR3: CASSQLIPGQGVSPLHF

size: -
V: TRBV4-1
D: TRBD1
J: TRBJ1-5
DNA: TGCGCCAGCAGCCAGGGACAGGGGTTTTTTCAGCCCCAGCATTTT
CDR3: CASSQGQGFFQPQHF

size: few
V: TRBV7-9
D: -
J: TRBJ1-3
DNA: TGTGCCAGCAGCCCCCACATCTCTGGAAACACCATATATTTT
CDR3: CASSPHISGNTIYF

size: -
V: TRBV2
D: TRBD1
J: TRBJ1-1
DNA: TGTGCCAGCACGGGGGACAGAACGGGTCAAGCTTTCTTT
CDR3: CASTGDRTGQAFF

size: -
V: TRBV29-1
D: TRBD1
J: TRBJ1-2
DNA: TGCAGCGTTGAAGAGACAGGGGGGAGCTATGGCTACACCTTC
CDR3: CSVEETGGSYGYTF

size: -
V: TRBV28
D: TRBD2
J: TRBJ2-4
DNA: TGTGCCAGCAGCACCGCGGTCGGGGGGTTAATTCAGTACTTC
CDR3: CASSTAVGGLIQYF

size: -
V: TRBV3-1/TRBV3-2
D: TRBD1
J: TRBJ1-2
DNA: TGTGCCAGCAGCCAAGGGAAGGGACAGGGCTACACCTTC
CDR3: CASSQGKGQGYTF

size: -
V: TRBV2
D: TRBD2
J: TRBJ2-1
DNA: TGTGCCAGCAGTGAGCGAGTCGTGGGCGGGGGGGCCCGAAATGAGCAGTTCTTC
CDR3: CASSERVVGGGARNEQFF

size: -
V: TRBV6-5
D: TRBD1
J: TRBJ1-5
DNA: TGTGCCAGCAGTCTAAGACAGGGGCAGCCCCAGCATTTT
CDR3: CASSLRQGQPQHF

size: -
V: TRBV10-1
D: -
J: TRBJ1-1
DNA: TGCGCCAGCAGTGAGCGGAGGGACACTGAAGCTTTCTTT
CDR3: CASSERRDTEAFF

size: -
V: TRBV18
D: TRBD1
J: TRBJ2-7
DNA: TGTGCCAGCTCATTAGGACAGGGCCCCTACGAGCAGTACTTC
CDR3: CASSLGQGPYEQYF

size: -
V: TRBV4-1
D: -
J: TRBJ1-5
DNA: TGCGCCAGCAGATCATCAGGGGTTGGCAATCAGCCCCAGCATTTT
CDR3: CASRSSGVGNQPQHF